A selection of T cell receptor beta chains follows, all from one sample in a study of T cell responses to AZD1222 COVID-19 vaccine. Sequenced by immunoSEQ multiplex PCR; TCRdb stores in-frame clones only, minus some. The top ten clones hold around 5% of a sample with about 140,000 clones, roughly 90% of them seen once. The sequencing here drew on peripheral blood, taken on day 0 of AZD1222 vaccination. Source of these receptors: an adult in good health. Each CDR3 is given with its conserved first and last residue. D genes are given only for firm matches. Clone sizes are given selectively: once, few, many, or a class where the clone is expanded.

CDR3aa,CDR3nt,j_gene,d_gene,v_gene,abundance
CASSGEGSSPLHF,TGTGCCAGCAGCGGGGAGGGGAGTTCACCCCTCCACTTT,TRBJ1-6,-,TRBV7-9,-
CASSLGAPTATNEKLFF,TGTGCCAGCAGCTTAGGGGCCCCTACTGCAACTAATGAAAAACTGTTTTTT,TRBJ1-4,-,TRBV7-9,-
CASSLGGVGTGELFF,TGTGCCAGCAGCCTAGGTGGGGTCGGCACCGGGGAGCTGTTTTTT,TRBJ2-2,-,TRBV7-2,-
CASSPDPDNEQFF,TGCGCCAGCAGCCCTGACCCGGACAATGAGCAGTTCTTC,TRBJ2-1,-,TRBV5-1,few
CASSLDRGYGYTF,TGTGCCAGCAGTCTTGACAGGGGCTATGGCTACACCTTC,TRBJ1-2,TRBD1,TRBV7-8,-
CASSFDAPGLTIVNEQFF,TGCGCCAGCAGCTTTGACGCTCCGGGACTAACTATTGTCAATGAGCAGTTCTTC,TRBJ2-1,TRBD2,TRBV5-1,-
CASSQGSSYNEQFF,TGTGCCAGTTCCCAAGGGAGCTCCTACAATGAGCAGTTCTTC,TRBJ2-1,-,TRBV19,-
CASSPEGLPTDTQYF,TGTGCCAGCTCACCGGAGGGACTTCCCACAGATACGCAGTATTTT,TRBJ2-3,-,TRBV18,-
CASSPPKGLNTEAFF,TGTGCCAGCAGCCCTCCGAAGGGTTTGAACACTGAAGCTTTCTTT,TRBJ1-1,-,TRBV7-9,-
CASSQARTSGYEQYF,TGCGCCAGCAGCCAAGCCCGGACTAGCGGCTACGAGCAGTACTTC,TRBJ2-7,TRBD2,TRBV4-3,-
CASSLPPPPDRGQGGYTF,TGTGCCAGCAGTTTACCCCCCCCGCCGGACAGGGGGCAGGGTGGCTACACCTTC,TRBJ1-2,TRBD1,TRBV28,few
CATSEGLGLGANVLTF,TGTGCCACCAGTGAGGGACTAGGCCTTGGGGCCAACGTCCTGACTTTC,TRBJ2-6,TRBD2,TRBV24-1,-
CASSPGQGLSYGYTF,TGTGCCAGCAGCCCTGGTCAGGGGCTGAGCTATGGCTACACCTTC,TRBJ1-2,-,TRBV7-9,-
CASSDEGQANPPYEQYF,TGTGCCAGCAGTGATGAGGGGCAGGCCAATCCCCCCTACGAGCAGTACTTC,TRBJ2-7,-,TRBV25-1,-
CASSFEVNSPLHF,TGTGCCAGCAGCTTTGAAGTCAATTCACCCCTCCACTTT,TRBJ1-6,-,TRBV6-2/TRBV6-3,once
CASNSSLAKEQYF,TGTGCCAGCAATTCGTCCCTAGCGAAAGAGCAGTACTTC,TRBJ2-7,-,TRBV6-4,-
CASSFKRTYEQYF,TGTGCCAGCAGCTTTAAGCGGACCTACGAGCAGTACTTC,TRBJ2-7,-,TRBV7-2,-
CASSERGTGGIPPYEQYF,TGTGCCAGCAGTGAAAGGGGGACAGGGGGAATTCCACCCTACGAGCAGTACTTC,TRBJ2-7,TRBD1,TRBV6-1,-
CASRGTAGNTIYF,TGCGCCAGCAGAGGGACAGCCGGAAACACCATATATTTT,TRBJ1-3,TRBD1,TRBV10-1,once
CASSQGTGEDQPQHF,TGTGCCAGCAGCCAAGGGACAGGGGAGGATCAGCCCCAGCATTTT,TRBJ1-5,TRBD1,TRBV4-2,few
CASSKREGWINIQYF,TGTGCCAGCAGTAAGCGGGAGGGCTGGATTAACATTCAGTACTTC,TRBJ2-4,TRBD2,TRBV6-2/TRBV6-3,once
CASSFKRETQYF,TGTGCCAGCAGCTTTAAGCGGGAGACCCAGTACTTC,TRBJ2-5,-,TRBV7-2,-
CASSLIAGGEKLFF,TGCGCCAGCAGCTTGATAGCAGGGGGTGAAAAACTGTTTTTT,TRBJ1-4,TRBD1,TRBV5-1,-
CASSLTGPTNEKLFF,TGTGCCAGCAGTTTAACGGGTCCAACTAATGAAAAACTGTTTTTT,TRBJ1-4,-,TRBV28,-
CASSYRLNGGYEQYF,TGTGCCAGCAGTTACCGATTAAACGGCGGGTACGAGCAGTACTTC,TRBJ2-7,-,TRBV6-2/TRBV6-3,-